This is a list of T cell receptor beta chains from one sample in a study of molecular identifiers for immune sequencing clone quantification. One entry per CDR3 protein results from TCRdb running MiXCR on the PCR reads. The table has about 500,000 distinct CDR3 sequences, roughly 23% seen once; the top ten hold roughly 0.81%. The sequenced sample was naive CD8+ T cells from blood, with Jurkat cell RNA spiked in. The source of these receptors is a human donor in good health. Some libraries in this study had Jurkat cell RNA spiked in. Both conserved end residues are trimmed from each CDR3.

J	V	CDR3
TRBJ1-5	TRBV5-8	ASSLKGRPDQPQH
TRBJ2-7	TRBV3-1	ASSHDLYEQY
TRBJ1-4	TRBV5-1	ASSLGGQGLVDEKLF
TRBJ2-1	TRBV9	ASSVEGTGGSDEQF
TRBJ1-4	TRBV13	ASTPRAGDEKLF
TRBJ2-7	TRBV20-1	SARALPDYEQY
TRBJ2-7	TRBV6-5	ASRTWDPYEQY
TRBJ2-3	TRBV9	ASNKAEGGNTDTQY
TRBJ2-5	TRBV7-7	ASSLKGDETQY
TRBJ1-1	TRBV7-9	ASSLPYGAGERVSAEAF
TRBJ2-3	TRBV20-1	SARDLDYPSGDTQY
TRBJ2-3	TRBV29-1	SVVRFTDTQY
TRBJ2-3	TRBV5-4	ASSLGTAVGSSGTDTQY
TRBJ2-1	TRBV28	ASRWIAGPYNEQF
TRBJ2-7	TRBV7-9	ASSQTGGGYEQY
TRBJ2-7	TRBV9	ASSVEDTYPAEQY
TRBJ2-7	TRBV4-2	ASSQEASSGFYEQY
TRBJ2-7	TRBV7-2	ASSSGVGGSYEQY
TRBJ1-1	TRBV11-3	ASGLGHITEAF
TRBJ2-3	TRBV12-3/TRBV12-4	ASSPGLSRDTQY
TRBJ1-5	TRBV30	AWSDTGVDQPQH
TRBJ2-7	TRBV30	AWSVTTTGEQY
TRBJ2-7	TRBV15	TTSRSGYYEQY
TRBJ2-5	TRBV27	ATATGRQETQY
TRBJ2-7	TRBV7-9	ASSLDVRGPYEQY
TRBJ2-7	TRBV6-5	ASSSRTEPEQY
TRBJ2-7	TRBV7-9	ASSGTALSYEQY
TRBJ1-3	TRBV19	ATEYGNTIY
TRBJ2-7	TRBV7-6	ASSPTSGLYYEQY